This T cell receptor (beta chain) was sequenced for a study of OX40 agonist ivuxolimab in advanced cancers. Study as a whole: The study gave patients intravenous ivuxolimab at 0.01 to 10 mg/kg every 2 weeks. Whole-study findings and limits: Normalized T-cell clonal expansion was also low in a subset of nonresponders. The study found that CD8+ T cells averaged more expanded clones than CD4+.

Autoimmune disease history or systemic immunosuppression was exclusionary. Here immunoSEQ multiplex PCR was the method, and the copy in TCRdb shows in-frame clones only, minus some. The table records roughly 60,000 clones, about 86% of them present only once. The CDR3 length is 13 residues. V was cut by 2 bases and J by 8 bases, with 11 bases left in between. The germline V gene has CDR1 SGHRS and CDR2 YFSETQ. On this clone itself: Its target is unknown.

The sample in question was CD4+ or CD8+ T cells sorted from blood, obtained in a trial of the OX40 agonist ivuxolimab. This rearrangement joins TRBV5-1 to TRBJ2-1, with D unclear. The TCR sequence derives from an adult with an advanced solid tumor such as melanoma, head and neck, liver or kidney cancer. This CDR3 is CASSFDPRDEQFF. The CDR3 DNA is TGCGCCAGCAGCTTTGACCCTAGGGATGAGCAGTTCTTC.